The 32 T cell receptor beta chains below were found in one sample sequenced in a study of blood T cell repertoires in COVID-19. Generated by immunoSEQ multiplex PCR, the TCRdb table keeps only in-frame clones and is missing some. The sample includes a few hundred thousand clones, around 88% of them seen just once. Sequencing was done on a sample of PBMCs or T cells enriched from blood (not recorded which). The receptors were sampled from a woman in her thirties or forties who had recovered from COVID-19.

Here the CDR3 DNA reads TGTGCCAGCAACAAATACCAAGAGACCCAGTACTTC. Residues: CASNKYQETQYF. This chain joins TRBV2 and TRBJ2-5; D is ambiguous. V was shortened by 7 bases and J by 0 bases, with 6 bases between the two germline ends. The CDR3 has 12 amino acids. Germline CDR1 reads SNHLY; CDR2 reads FYNNEI.

The rearrangement joins TRBV5-5 to TRBJ2-2; TRBD2 matches at 10 bases. Germline V gene data show CDR1 as SGHKS and CDR2 as YYEKEE (reference sequence). The CDR3 loop spans 18 amino acids. The ends lost 1 base at V and 6 bases at J; junction bases unmatched: 12. In nucleotides, the CDR3 is TGTGCCAGCAGCTTGTATTCTAGCGGGAGACTGGGGCCCGGGGAGCTGTTTTTT. Translated, it gives CASSLYSSGRLGPGELFF.

The chain employs TRBV19 and TRBJ2-1; perhaps TRBD2 as D (6 bases). The V end lost 5 bases, the J end lost 7 bases, and 24 bases lay between the germline ends. Germline V lookup: CDR1 LNHDA, CDR2 SQIVND (reference sequence). The CDR3 contains 17 residues. The CDR3 region is CASSHPNTIAEANEQFF. The CDR3 DNA sequence: TGTGCCAGTAGTCACCCAAACACGATAGCGGAGGCGAATGAGCAGTTCTTC.

The chain employs TRBV2 and TRBJ1-4; D possibly corresponds to TRBD1 (6 bases). Germline-derived CDR1 and CDR2 are SNHLY and FYNNEI. The CDR3 loop spans 14 amino acids. With 6 bases removed from V and 10 bases from J, the gap between germline ends came to 18 bases. CDR3 bases: TGTGCCAGCAGCACAGGGAGTATGGGGGCAAAACTGTTTTTT. Amino acid sequence: CASSTGSMGAKLFF.

The V gene is TRBV24-1, the J gene TRBJ2-3; D not certain. The ends were cut back, 3 bases at V and 0 bases at J, with 15 bases in the middle. CDR3 length: 17 amino acids. From germline, CDR1 is KGHDR and CDR2 SFDVKD. The DNA for the CDR3 is TGTGCCACCAGTGATCCCCCGGCAGGCCAAAGCACAGATACGCAGTATTTT. This sequence encodes CATSDPPAGQSTDTQYF.

The chain has TRBV14 and TRBJ2-3; TRBD2 matches at 8 bases. Trimming at V came to 4 bases and at J to 14 bases, leaving 8 bases not matched to a gene. From germline, CDR1 is SGHDN and CDR2 FVKESK. This CDR3 comprises 12 residues. CDR3 residues: CASSRPGLVLYF. The CDR3 DNA sequence: TGTGCCAGCAGCCGGCCGGGACTAGTCCTGTATTTT.

The chain uses TRBV7-3 and TRBJ2-3; D might be TRBD2 (5 bases). V was pared by 0 bases and J by 1 base, with 8 bases between. Germline V CDR1 and CDR2: SGHTA, FQGTGA. The CDR3 contains 15 residues. The CDR3 DNA reads TGTGCCAGCAGCTTAACTCCAGCGGGCACAGATACGCAGTATTTT. The encoded protein is CASSLTPAGTDTQYF.

The genes are TRBV5-4 and TRBJ2-3; 8 bases agree with TRBD2. The CDR3 runs to 17 residues. CDR1 is SGHNT and CDR2 is YYREEE in the germline V gene (reference sequence). The J segment lost 3 bases and the V segment lost 4 bases, leaving 13 bases of the junction unmatched. DNA for the CDR3: TGTGCCAGCAGCCAAGACCTCGGACTAGCAGGGACAGATACGCAGTATTTT. It specifies CASSQDLGLAGTDTQYF.

V is TRBV9 and J is TRBJ1-6; 8 bases are shared with TRBD1. Germline CDR1 reads SGDLS; CDR2 reads YYNGEE. This CDR3 is built from 15 residues. V gave up 3 bases and J gave up 5 bases; unmatched junction bases: 4. The CDR3: CASSALDRDNSPLHF. Here the CDR3 DNA reads TGTGCCAGCAGCGCGCTGGACAGGGATAATTCACCCCTCCACTTT.

The chain couples TRBV18 to TRBJ1-6; D is possibly TRBD1 (6 bases). The germline V and J ends were trimmed by 4 bases and 7 bases, with 11 bases remaining between them. The CDR3 is 14 residues long. The germline CDR1 and CDR2 sequences are KGHSH and LQKENI. CDR3 in DNA: TGTGCCAGCTCACTGGGACACGACAATTCACCCCTCCACTTT. Translating gives CASSLGHDNSPLHF.

The V call is TRBV7-3, the J call TRBJ2-2; the D is unclear. The CDR3 is made up of 14 amino acids. In germline, CDR1 is SGHTA, CDR2 FQGTGA. The germline V and J ends were trimmed by 9 bases and 4 bases, with 15 bases remaining between them. The CDR3 DNA sequence: TGTGCCAGTGCCCCAGGATTGGGCACCGGGGAGCTGTTTTTT. This codes for CASAPGLGTGELFF.

This sequence joins TRBV9 and TRBJ1-3, with 8 nucleotides matching TRBD1. The germline V gene has CDR1 SGDLS and CDR2 YYNGEE. The CDR3 has 16 residues. J gave up 0 bases and V 3 bases, and 5 bases lay outside the gene matches. In DNA, the CDR3 is TGTGCCAGCAGCGGGGCAGGGGGCAGCTCTGGAAACACCATATATTTT. It yields the protein CASSGAGGSSGNTIYF.

The chain carries TRBV2 and TRBJ2-4, with D unresolved. Germline V gene data show CDR1 as SNHLY and CDR2 as FYNNEI. V lost 4 bases and J 9 bases, leaving 10 bases between the germline ends. This CDR3 spans 12 amino acids. The CDR3 spells CASSGNGGIQYF. The CDR3 nucleotides read TGTGCCAGCAGTGGTAATGGCGGCATTCAGTACTTC.

The CDR3: CASSYGTGGPDTQYF. CDR3 nucleotides: TGTGCCAGTAGTTACGGGACAGGGGGCCCAGATACGCAGTATTTT. The chain joins TRBV19 to TRBJ2-3, with 12 bases that match TRBD1. With 5 bases clipped from V and 4 bases from J, the junction kept 4 bases outside the gene matches. The CDR3 contains 15 residues. CDR1 LNHDA and CDR2 SQIVND come from the germline V gene (reference sequence).

The chain is built from TRBV7-8 and TRBJ2-3; D is possibly TRBD1 or TRBD2 (5 bases each). V lost 5 bases and J 0 bases, leaving 12 bases between the germline ends. CDR3 length: 15 residues. Germline V CDR1 and CDR2: SGHVS, FQNEAQ. The CDR3 DNA reads as TGTGCCAGCAGCCAGGGAGAGATTAGCACAGATACGCAGTATTTT. Translated: CASSQGEISTDTQYF. The full variable domain, completed using reference TRBV7-8 and TRBJ2-3, is GAGVSQSPRYKVAKRGQDVALRCDPISGHVSLFWYQQALGQGPEFLTYFQNEAQLDKSGLPSDRFFAERPEGSVSTLKIQRTQQEDSAVYLCASSQGEISTDTQYFGPGTRLTVL.

This sequence joins TRBV2 and TRBJ2-1; D not certain. Trimming took 2 bases from V and 2 from J, leaving 10 bases between them. The CDR3 loop spans 15 amino acids. Germline V lookup: CDR1 SNHLY, CDR2 FYNNEI. For the CDR3, the DNA is TGTGCCAGCAGTGAAACACCCCGCCCCTACAATGAGCAGTTCTTC. This encodes CASSETPRPYNEQFF.

This rearrangement joins TRBV28 to TRBJ1-4; TRBD1 agrees at 9 bases. Losses at the gene ends were 4 bases for V and 7 bases for J; bases not matched to a gene: 4. CDR3 length equals 14 residues. Germline V gene lookup returns CDR1 MDHEN and CDR2 SYDVKM. Written as DNA, the CDR3 is TGTGCCAGCAGTTCCCGGGACAGGGTTGAAAAACTGTTTTTT. Translated, it gives CASSSRDRVEKLFF.

J is TRBJ1-2 and V is TRBV6-2 or TRBV6-3; TRBD1 agrees at 7 bases. CDR1 is MNHEY and CDR2 is SVGEGT in the germline V gene. The ends lost 2 bases at V and 6 bases at J; junction bases unmatched: 3. The CDR3 totals 13 residues. The CDR3: CASSYGQVNGYTF. For the CDR3, the DNA is TGTGCCAGCAGTTACGGACAGGTTAATGGCTACACCTTC.

This clone was detected only a few times. This sequence joins TRBV6-6 and TRBJ2-5, with TRBD1 identical over 7 bases. V dropped 6 bases and J dropped 2; count of bases not matched to a gene: 3. The CDR3 sequence is 13 residues long. Germline V gene lookup returns CDR1 MNHNY and CDR2 SVGAGI (reference sequence). The CDR3 region is CASRWDRQETQYF. The CDR3 region has the DNA TGTGCCAGCAGATGGGACAGACAAGAGACCCAGTACTTC.

The V and J genes are TRBV5-1 and TRBJ2-2, with 11 bases fitting TRBD2. The CDR3 runs to 17 residues. The junction had 5 bases not matched to a gene; V was cut back by 2 bases and J by 2 bases. Germline V CDR1 and CDR2: SGHRS, YFSETQ. Here the CDR3 DNA reads TGCGCCAGCAGCTTACCCGGGACTAGCGGAAACACCGGGGAGCTGTTTTTT. This translates into CASSLPGTSGNTGELFF.

The genes are TRBV7-9 and TRBJ1-1, with 9 bases fitting TRBD1. This CDR3 has 14 amino acids. Germline V gene sequence: CDR1 SEHNR, CDR2 FQNEAQ (reference sequence). The J segment lost 5 bases and the V segment lost 1 base, leaving 2 bases of the junction unmatched. CDR3 region: CASSLGTGETEAFF. DNA for the CDR3: TGTGCCAGCAGCTTAGGGACAGGGGAGACTGAAGCTTTCTTT. The variable domain in full, completed from reference TRBV7-9 and TRBJ1-1, reads DTGVSQNPRHKITKRGQNVTFRCDPISEHNRLYWYRQTLGQGPEFLTYFQNEAQLEKSRLLSDRFSAERPKGSFSTLEIQRTEQGDSAMYLCASSLGTGETEAFFGQGTRLTVV.

The rearrangement uses TRBV19 and TRBJ2-1, with TRBD2 as a possible D gene (6 bases). Germline-derived CDR1 and CDR2 are LNHDA and SQIVND (reference sequence). The CDR3 totals 13 residues. Trimming took 7 bases from V and 5 from J, leaving 12 bases between them. The CDR3, as DNA: TGTGCCAGTACCCAGGGCGGGGACAATGAGCAGTTCTTC. This translates into CASTQGGDNEQFF.

The rearrangement joins TRBV24-1 to TRBJ2-3; D remains unclear. Trimming stripped 4 bases from V and 4 bases from J, with 17 bases between. The CDR3 runs to 16 residues. CDR1 is KGHDR, CDR2 SFDVKD, per germline. The CDR3 sequence is CATSDPTPQTPDTQYF. CDR3 nucleotides: TGTGCCACCAGTGACCCCACACCACAAACACCAGATACGCAGTATTTT.

The rearrangement links TRBV10-2 to TRBJ2-1; 8 bases agree with TRBD2. Germline CDR1 reads WSHSY; CDR2 reads SAAADI. The V gene end was trimmed by 2 bases and the J gene end by 0 bases; junction bases not matched to a gene: 12. The CDR3 consists of 19 residues. CDR3 bases: TGCGCCAGCAGTGAGGCTGCCAGCGGGAGACCCCACTCCTACAATGAGCAGTTCTTC. This sequence encodes CASSEAASGRPHSYNEQFF.

The CDR3 coding sequence is TGTGCCAGTAGTGCAAAGACTAGCGGGGTGTACGAGCAGTACTTC. Amino acid sequence: CASSAKTSGVYEQYF. The chain carries TRBV19 and TRBJ2-7, with 11 bases aligning to TRBD2. This CDR3 is built from 15 residues. Unmatched junction bases numbered 7, after V lost 5 bases and J lost 4 bases. Germline V CDR1 and CDR2: LNHDA, SQIVND (reference sequence).

The gene calls are TRBV10-2 and TRBJ2-7, with a possible D match to TRBD2 (7 bases). CDR1 WSHSY and CDR2 SAAADI come from the germline V gene. V was pared by 0 bases and J by 2 bases, with 8 bases between. The CDR3 has 14 residues. The CDR3 DNA sequence: TGCGCCAGCAGTGAGTCCGGGGGGCCCTACGAGCAGTACTTC. Residues: CASSESGGPYEQYF.

The CDR3 DNA follows: TGTGCCAGCGTTAGGGACAGGGCCACTGAAGCTTTCTTT. Translated: CASVRDRATEAFF. The chain couples TRBV7-2 to TRBJ1-1, with 9 bases fitting TRBD1. V shed 8 bases and J 4 bases; nucleotides not matched to a gene: 5. The CDR3 is 13 amino acids. Germline V lookup: CDR1 SGHTA, CDR2 FQGNSA.

The chain employs TRBV11-2 and TRBJ2-4; D possibly corresponds to TRBD1 (7 bases). Germline CDR1 reads SGHAT; CDR2 reads FQNNGV. The CDR3 spans 14 residues. The germline V and J ends were trimmed by 0 bases and 5 bases, with 8 bases remaining between them. The CDR3 sequence: CASSLDRGENIQYF. CDR3 nucleotides: TGTGCCAGCAGCTTAGACAGGGGGGAAAACATTCAGTACTTC.

This chain joins TRBV10-1 and TRBJ1-2; maybe TRBD1 (5 bases). Trimming shortened V by 6 bases and J by 4 bases, and 12 bases separated the two germline ends. The CDR3 covers 13 residues. Germline-derived CDR1 and CDR2 are WNHNN and SYGVQD (reference sequence). CDR3 in amino acids: CASSPGGSYGYTF. CDR3 sequence (DNA): TGCGCCAGCAGCCCCGGGGGGAGCTATGGCTACACCTTC.

In regard to this clone: The same CDR3 is also encoded by other DNA sequences in this sample. This rearrangement joins TRBV18 to TRBJ2-7; 10 nucleotides agree with TRBD1. V lost 4 bases, J lost 4 bases, and 1 base stayed unmatched. The CDR3 extends over 13 amino acids. The germline V gene encodes CDR1 KGHSH and CDR2 LQKENI. The CDR3 loop is CASSRDRGYEQYF. In nucleotides, the CDR3 is TGTGCCAGCTCACGGGACAGGGGATACGAGCAGTACTTC.

Written as DNA, the CDR3 is TGTGCCAGCAGCGTAGAGGGGGCGACAGGGACCCCCTACGAGCAGTACTTC. This translates into CASSVEGATGTPYEQYF. The V gene is TRBV9, the J gene TRBJ2-7; TRBD1 aligns across 7 bases. There are 17 residues in the CDR3. Germline-derived CDR1 and CDR2 are SGDLS and YYNGEE. J lost 2 bases, V lost 0 bases, and 11 bases had no gene match.

Only one count was recorded for this clone. The J gene is TRBJ1-4, the V gene TRBV19; 7 bases fit TRBD1. V lost 5 bases and J lost 8; bases outside the gene matches: 5. Germline V CDR1 and CDR2: LNHDA, SQIVND (reference sequence). CDR3 size: 13 residues. CDR3 in DNA: TGTGCCAGTAGTGCCCGGGACAGCGAAAAACTGTTTTTT. Translated, it gives CASSARDSEKLFF. The complete variable domain, with remaining parts taken from reference TRBV19 and TRBJ1-4, reads DGGITQSPKYLFRKEGQNVTLSCEQNLNHDAMYWYRQDPGQGLRLIYYSQIVNDFQKGDIAEGYSVSREKKESFPLTVTSAQKNPTAFYLCASSARDSEKLFFGSGTQLSVL.